These 18 T cell receptor beta chains share one sample of origin, sequenced in a study of blood T cell repertoires in COVID-19. The data were produced by immunoSEQ multiplex PCR, yet TCRdb's version contains in-frame clones alone and is incomplete. Of about 76,000 clones in the sample, 88% were seen once. Sequenced input: peripheral blood. These receptors were obtained from a man aged 50 to 59 with active COVID-19.

The chain is built from TRBV6-6 and TRBJ1-4; 7 bases fit TRBD1. The CDR3 is made up of 15 amino acids. With V trimmed by 6 bases and J by 5 bases, 9 bases remained unmatched. CDR1 is MNHNY, CDR2 SVGAGI, per germline (reference sequence). CDR3 nucleotide sequence: TGTGCCAGCAGCAAACCGGGACAGAGAAATGAAAAACTGTTTTTT. Translation: CASSKPGQRNEKLFF.

The chain joins TRBV10-3 to TRBJ2-4, with 7 nucleotides matching TRBD2. Trimming removed 0 bases from V and 8 bases from J; junction bases left unmatched: 28. The V gene's germline CDR1 is ENHRY and CDR2 SYGVKD. This CDR3 is built from 22 residues. The chain's CDR3 is CAISESLNGARGRRERFDIQYF. In DNA, the CDR3 is TGTGCCATCAGTGAGTCACTGAACGGGGCGCGCGGTCGGCGGGAGAGATTCGACATTCAGTACTTC.

This chain joins TRBV5-1 and TRBJ2-1; a possible D gene is TRBD2 (7 bases). Germline loops: CDR1 SGHRS, CDR2 YFSETQ. Trimming removed 1 base at V and 10 bases at J, with 18 bases between. The length of the CDR3 is 15 residues. CDR3 DNA sequence: TGCGCCAGCAGCTTGTCGGGGGCGCGGGGGTCGGAGCAGTTCTTC. It translates to CASSLSGARGSEQFF.

This clone has a handful of counts. The rearrangement joins TRBV6-6 to TRBJ1-6, with D maybe TRBD1 (5 bases). The CDR3 extends over 14 amino acids. The V and J ends lost 5 bases and 7 bases respectively, with 12 bases between them. CDR1 MNHNY and CDR2 SVGAGI come from the germline V gene (reference sequence). The CDR3 loop reads CASSPGRGNSPLHF. In DNA form, the CDR3 reads TGTGCCAGCAGTCCGGGACGGGGGAATTCACCCCTCCACTTT.

The chain has TRBV28 and TRBJ2-5, with D unclear. This CDR3 has 12 amino acids. Per germline, CDR1 MDHEN and CDR2 SYDVKM. The V gene lost 3 bases and the J gene lost 2 bases, with 4 bases spanning the gap. The CDR3 spells CASSFAQETQYF. DNA for the CDR3: TGTGCCAGCAGTTTTGCGCAAGAGACCCAGTACTTC. Combining the CDR3 with reference TRBV28 and TRBJ2-5 gives the whole variable domain DVKVTQSSRYLVKRTGEKVFLECVQDMDHENMFWYRQDPGLGLRLIYFSYDVKMKEKGDIPEGYSVSREKKERFSLILESASTNQTSMYLCASSFAQETQYFGPGTRLLVL.

The rearrangement uses TRBV27 and TRBJ1-1; maybe TRBD1 (6 bases). The length of the CDR3 is 15 residues. V was cut by 6 bases and J by 3 bases, with 17 bases left in between. The germline V gene encodes CDR1 MNHEY and CDR2 SMNVEV (reference sequence). In DNA, the CDR3 is TGTGCCAGCAGGGAAGGGGTTCAGGGGTACACTGAAGCTTTCTTT. It is translated as CASREGVQGYTEAFF.

The CDR3 is CASSGSSSTDTQYF. In DNA, the CDR3 is TGTGCCAGTTCGGGGAGTTCTAGCACAGATACGCAGTATTTT. This rearrangement joins TRBV19 to TRBJ2-3, with TRBD2 as a possible D gene (5 bases). Germline CDR1 reads LNHDA; CDR2 reads SQIVND (reference sequence). The ends were cut back, 8 bases at V and 0 bases at J, with 12 bases in the middle. This CDR3 is built from 14 residues.

This chain joins TRBV19 and TRBJ1-1, with 12 nucleotides matching TRBD1. Unmatched junction bases numbered 10, after V lost 3 bases and J lost 2 bases. This CDR3 has 18 amino acids. Germline loops: CDR1 LNHDA, CDR2 SQIVND (reference sequence). The CDR3 bases are TGTGCCAGTAGTATCGTCCGGGACAGGGGGCCTGTAAACACTGAAGCTTTCTTT. Its protein product is CASSIVRDRGPVNTEAFF.

This chain joins TRBV28 and TRBJ2-7, with D possibly matching TRBD2 (6 bases). Germline-derived CDR1 and CDR2 are MDHEN and SYDVKM. Trimming pared 5 bases from V and 2 bases from J, leaving 13 bases between. The CDR3 extends over 14 amino acids. The CDR3 spells CASSGYGEAYEQYF. The DNA for the CDR3 is TGTGCCAGCAGTGGGTATGGGGAGGCCTACGAGCAGTACTTC.

This chain links TRBV18 with TRBJ2-7; D is perhaps TRBD2 (6 bases). Looked up from germline, CDR1 is KGHSH and CDR2 is LQKENI. V was trimmed by 3 bases and J by 3 bases, leaving 6 bases between them. The CDR3 is 12 residues long. CDR3 sequence: CASSPGGYEQYF. As DNA, the CDR3 is TGTGCCAGCTCACCGGGAGGCTACGAGCAGTACTTC.

The chain recombines TRBV15 with TRBJ1-1; possibly TRBD1 for D (5 bases). The CDR3 is 15 amino acids. Trimming shortened V by 0 bases and J by 6 bases, and 14 bases separated the two germline ends. Germline V gene data show CDR1 as LNHNV and CDR2 as YYDKDF (reference sequence). The CDR3 loop reads CATSRDQGGVSEAFF. CDR3 nucleotides: TGTGCCACCAGCAGAGATCAGGGCGGGGTGTCTGAAGCTTTCTTT.

The rearrangement links TRBV7-2 to TRBJ2-1; D might be TRBD2 (6 bases). Germline lookup yields CDR1 SGHTA and CDR2 FQGNSA. The ends were cut back, 1 base at V and 10 bases at J, with 17 bases in the middle. The CDR3 extends over 15 amino acids. The DNA of the CDR3 is TGTGCCAGCAGCTTAGATCCCGGGGGAGGAAGAGAGCAGTTCTTC. It yields the protein CASSLDPGGGREQFF.

Only a few counts were recorded for this clone. The V call is TRBV7-9, the J call TRBJ2-1, with TRBD2 matching 11 bases. Germline V gene sequence: CDR1 SEHNR, CDR2 FQNEAQ (reference sequence). Losses at the gene ends were 4 bases for V and 2 bases for J; bases not matched to a gene: 10. This CDR3 spans 18 amino acids. CDR3 region: CASSSGASGRIPYNEQFF. The CDR3 DNA is TGTGCCAGCAGCTCCGGGGCTAGCGGGAGGATACCCTACAATGAGCAGTTCTTC.

The chain employs TRBV4-3 and TRBJ1-2; 9 bases line up with TRBD1. The germline V gene has CDR1 LGHNA and CDR2 YSLEER. The CDR3 runs 18 residues. The V segment lost 0 bases and the J segment 4 bases; nucleotides outside the gene matches: 12. The CDR3 region is CASSQDPGQGTRGYGYTF. For the CDR3, the DNA is TGCGCCAGCAGCCAAGATCCGGGACAGGGAACCCGGGGCTATGGCTACACCTTC.

The gene calls are TRBV7-9 and TRBJ1-5; perhaps TRBD1 as D (6 bases). Germline CDR1 reads SEHNR; CDR2 reads FQNEAQ (reference sequence). With 5 bases removed from V and 3 bases from J, the gap between germline ends came to 11 bases. CDR3 length: 14 amino acids. The CDR3 protein is CASSPWDTNQPQHF. Written as DNA, the CDR3 is TGTGCCAGCAGCCCTTGGGACACCAATCAGCCCCAGCATTTT. The entire variable domain, with the rest obtained from reference TRBV7-9 and TRBJ1-5, is as follows: DTGVSQNPRHKITKRGQNVTFRCDPISEHNRLYWYRQTLGQGPEFLTYFQNEAQLEKSRLLSDRFSAERPKGSFSTLEIQRTEQGDSAMYLCASSPWDTNQPQHFGDGTRLSIL.

J is TRBJ2-3 and V is TRBV2; 8 bases align to TRBD2. This CDR3 is built from 15 residues. CDR1 SNHLY and CDR2 FYNNEI come from the germline V gene. V lost 6 bases to trimming and J lost 0 bases; unmatched junction nucleotides: 5. The CDR3 loop is CASRATSASTDTQYF. CDR3 bases: TGTGCCAGCAGGGCGACTAGCGCCAGCACAGATACGCAGTATTTT.

V usage is TRBV20-1 and J usage is TRBJ2-4, with D unclear. The CDR3 is 10 residues long. V was cut by 4 bases and J by 4 bases, with 2 bases left in between. Germline-derived CDR1 and CDR2 are DFQATT and SNEGSKA (reference sequence). DNA for the CDR3: TGCAGTGCTACTAAAAACATTCAGTACTTC. Translation: CSATKNIQYF.

The rearrangement links TRBV27 to TRBJ2-7; D uncertain. The length of the CDR3 is 12 residues. Germline CDR1 reads MNHEY; CDR2 reads SMNVEV (reference sequence). V dropped 4 bases and J dropped 6 bases, with 10 bases sitting between them. CDR3 bases: TGTGCCAGCAGTTCCCCGCCGGGCGAGCAGTACTTC. Its translation: CASSSPPGEQYF.